The 27 T cell receptor beta chains given below trace back to one sample, sequenced in a study of human T cells and chemical hapten exposure. Total RNA extraction was carried out from unfractionated whole blood. MiXCR was run by TCRdb on the 5' RACE reads, yielding one entry per CDR3 protein. This sample has roughly 82,000 distinct CDR3 sequences; around 15% occur once, and the top ten carry 6.5% to 7%. Receptors were obtained from a female donor in good health.

This clonotype was detected a few times. This sequence joins TRBV2 and TRBJ1-5; D gene uncertain. Germline assignment: CDR1 SNHLY and CDR2 FYNNEI. The CDR3 has 14 amino acids. Trimming cost V 4 bases and J 5 bases, with 12 bases left between them. The CDR3 loop reads CASSAYTADQPQHF. CDR3 DNA: TGTGCCAGCAGTGCGTATACAGCCGATCAGCCCCAGCATTTT.

This clonotype appeared a few times. The chain has TRBV7-9 and TRBJ2-6; 10 bases match TRBD1. There are 19 residues in the CDR3. Germline CDR1 and CDR2: SEHNR and FQNEAQ (reference sequence). After removal of 5 bases from V and 4 bases from J, the junction contained 14 bases not matched to a gene. This chain's CDR3 is CASSPSTGGSSPGANVLTF. DNA for the CDR3: TGTGCCAGCAGCCCGTCGACAGGGGGCTCTTCTCCGGGGGCCAACGTCCTGACTTTC.

The chain employs TRBV11-2 and TRBJ1-2; D unclear. Germline V gives CDR1 SGHAT, CDR2 FQNNGV. The CDR3 sequence is 13 residues long. V lost 2 bases, J lost 7 bases, and 11 bases lay in between. The CDR3 bases are TGTGCCAGCAGCTTACCGGGGTCGGCTGGCTACACCTTC. Protein product: CASSLPGSAGYTF.

V is TRBV10-3 and J is TRBJ2-1; 8 nucleotides agree with TRBD2. Germline CDR1 is ENHRY and CDR2 is SYGVKD. V lost 0 bases and J lost 2; bases outside the gene matches: 3. The CDR3 sequence is 16 residues long. CDR3 nucleotide sequence: TGTGCCATCAGTGAGTCTGACGGGGGGGCCTACAATGAGCAGTTCTTC. Its translation: CAISESDGGAYNEQFF.

The rearrangement links TRBV5-6 to TRBJ2-7, with 13 bases identical to TRBD2. The CDR3 has 16 residues. The trim removed 4 bases at V and 1 base at J, leaving 5 bases unmatched. The germline CDR1 and CDR2 sequences are SGHDT and YYEEEE. CDR3 sequence reads: CASSLPGLAGSYEQYF. DNA for the CDR3: TGTGCCAGCAGCCTCCCGGGACTAGCGGGATCCTACGAGCAGTACTTC.

The chain is built from TRBV28 and TRBJ1-2, with 7 bases that match TRBD1. CDR3 length equals 14 residues. V shed 1 base, J shed 5 bases, and the junction held 4 bases outside the gene matches. Germline V gene data show CDR1 as MDHEN and CDR2 as SYDVKM. CDR3 protein: CASSLLGGGYGYTF. CDR3 bases: TGTGCCAGCAGTTTATTAGGGGGCGGGTATGGCTACACCTTC.

This clonotype was detected only a few times. The chain carries TRBV3-1 and TRBJ2-5, with TRBD2 matching over 9 bases. This CDR3 comprises 17 residues. Unmatched junction bases numbered 10, after V lost 4 bases and J lost 1 base. Germline lookup yields CDR1 LGHDT and CDR2 YNNKEL (reference sequence). The CDR3 protein is CASSRGVAGGLQETQYF. Here the CDR3 DNA reads TGTGCCAGCAGCCGCGGAGTCGCGGGAGGGCTCCAAGAGACCCAGTACTTC.

This clonotype showed up just a few times. This rearrangement joins TRBV20-1 to TRBJ1-5; a weak D match, TRBD1 (5 bases). This CDR3 spans 14 amino acids. Per germline, CDR1 DFQATT and CDR2 SNEGSKA (reference sequence). V lost 3 bases, J lost 2 bases, and 11 bases lay in between. CDR3 DNA sequence: TGCAGTGCTAGGGGGTGGGACGGCAATCAGCCCCAGCATTTT. Translated: CSARGWDGNQPQHF.

The table lists this clonotype with many counts. V usage is TRBV6-1 and J usage is TRBJ2-3, with TRBD2 as a possible D gene (5 bases). The germline V and J ends were trimmed by 8 bases and 2 bases, with 20 bases remaining between them. CDR3 length: 16 residues. Germline V gene lookup returns CDR1 MNHNS and CDR2 SASEGT. The CDR3 here is CASRPLGGLNTDTQYF. The CDR3 DNA is TGTGCCAGCCGCCCACTAGGCGGGCTCAACACAGATACGCAGTATTTT.

The chain couples TRBV7-8 to TRBJ2-7, with D possibly TRBD1 on 6 matching bases. This CDR3 region has 14 residues. The V end lost 5 bases, the J end lost 0 bases, and 11 bases lay between the germline ends. CDR1 and CDR2 (germline): SGHVS, FQNEAQ. The CDR3 DNA reads TGTGCCAGCAGCCACAGGGAAAGCTCCTACGAGCAGTACTTC. It translates to CASSHRESSYEQYF.

This clonotype showed up many times. The CDR3 bases are TGTGCCAGCAGCCGGGGACAGGGGGCGCAACAAGAGACCCAGTACTTC. Its translation is CASSRGQGAQQETQYF. The rearrangement links TRBV11-2 to TRBJ2-5, with 12 nucleotides matching TRBD1. With V trimmed by 5 bases and J by 2 bases, 6 bases remained unmatched. The CDR3 runs to 16 residues. Per germline, CDR1 SGHAT and CDR2 FQNNGV.

The chain has TRBV29-1 and TRBJ2-7; 10 bases align to TRBD1. The CDR3 extends over 14 amino acids. V gave up 3 bases and J gave up 4 bases; unmatched junction bases: 6. Germline lookup yields CDR1 SQVTM and CDR2 ANQGSEA. This chain's CDR3 is CSVDVRDRGYEQYF. The CDR3 bases are TGCAGCGTTGACGTCCGGGACAGGGGATACGAGCAGTACTTC.

V gene TRBV5-1 combines with J gene TRBJ1-2; D is unresolved. Trimming took 7 bases from V and 6 from J, leaving 16 bases between them. Per germline, CDR1 SGHRS and CDR2 YFSETQ. This CDR3 has 13 amino acids. The CDR3 DNA follows: TGCGCCAGCCGCTCGGCTTCGTATGATGGCTACACCTTC. This translates into CASRSASYDGYTF.

This chain links TRBV29-1 with TRBJ2-2; D is ambiguous. V lost 4 bases to trimming and J lost 4 bases, with 16 bases between them. CDR3 size: 15 residues. Germline V gene sequence: CDR1 SQVTM, CDR2 ANQGSEA. The chain's CDR3 is CSVASPLLSTGELFF. The CDR3 region has the DNA TGCAGCGTTGCCTCCCCCCTTTTATCCACCGGGGAGCTGTTTTTT.

This clonotype was picked up a small number of times. The DNA for the CDR3 is TGCGCCAGCAGCCCCCCCCGTAGCACTGAAGCTTTCTTT. Translation gives CASSPPRSTEAFF. The V and J genes are TRBV5-1 and TRBJ1-1; D gene uncertain. Germline CDR1 and CDR2: SGHRS and YFSETQ. The V gene lost 4 bases and the J gene lost 4 bases, with 11 bases spanning the gap. The CDR3 has 13 residues.

The rearrangement joins TRBV3-1 to TRBJ2-3; TRBD2 matches 10 bases. This CDR3 spans 17 amino acids. V trimming: 2 bases; J trimming: 3 bases; junction bases outside the gene matches: 8. Germline CDR1 is LGHDT and CDR2 is YNNKEL (reference sequence). Here the CDR3 DNA reads TGTGCCAGCAGCCAAACCCCGGCACTAGCGGGAACAGATACGCAGTATTTT. Protein sequence: CASSQTPALAGTDTQYF.

Comments on this clonotype: The junction and the germline gene differ at one end; a read error may be behind it. The chain combines TRBV29-1 with TRBJ2-3, with 8 positions matching TRBD1. CDR1 is SQVTM, CDR2 ANQGSEA, per germline. The CDR3 length is 13 residues. In DNA form, the CDR3 reads TGCAGCGTAGAAGGACAGGGAACAGATACGCAGTATTTT. It specifies CSVEGQGTDTQYF.

This clonotype was seen more than once but under ten times. The CDR3 spells CASSLVWQGNSNQPQHF. Here the CDR3 DNA reads TGTGCCAGCAGCTTGGTTTGGCAGGGGAATAGCAATCAGCCCCAGCATTTT. This rearrangement joins TRBV5-5 to TRBJ1-5, with a possible D match to TRBD1 (6 bases). V was pared by 0 bases and J by 0 bases, with 13 bases between. CDR3 length equals 17 residues. From germline, CDR1 is SGHKS and CDR2 YYEKEE (reference sequence).

This clonotype showed up just a few times. This rearrangement joins TRBV7-9 to TRBJ2-5, with D possibly called TRBD1 or TRBD2 (5 bases each). The CDR3 has 13 residues. The germline CDR1 and CDR2 sequences are SEHNR and FQNEAQ (reference sequence). V was pared by 6 bases and J by 3 bases, with 11 bases between. As DNA, the CDR3 is TGTGCCAGCAGTTGGGGACCAGAAGAGACCCAGTACTTC. Its protein product is CASSWGPEETQYF.

The chain recombines TRBV3-1 with TRBJ1-1; D perhaps matches TRBD1 (6 bases). The CDR3 is 12 amino acids. Germline V gene sequence: CDR1 LGHDT, CDR2 YNNKEL (reference sequence). Trimming removed 3 bases from V and 8 bases from J, with 10 bases in between. CDR3 bases: TGTGCCAGCAGCCAGACCGGGACAGAAGCTTTCTTT. Translated, it gives CASSQTGTEAFF. The full variable domain, in which reference TRBV3-1 and TRBJ1-1 provide the parts outside the CDR3, is DTAVSQTPKYLVTQMGNDKSIKCEQNLGHDTMYWYKQDSKKFLKIMFSYNNKELIINETVPNRFSPKSPDKAHLNLHINSLELGDSAVYFCASSQTGTEAFFGQGTRLTVV.

V gene TRBV12-3 or TRBV12-4 combines with J gene TRBJ2-4, with D possibly called TRBD1 or TRBD2 (5 bases each). V lost 3 bases, J lost 11 bases, and 8 bases lay in between. This CDR3 is 11 amino acids long. CDR3 sequence reads: CASSFGGLQYF. As DNA, the CDR3 is TGTGCCAGCAGTTTTGGGGGACTTCAGTACTTC.

This clonotype turned up a few times. The V gene is TRBV29-1, the J gene TRBJ2-2; D remains ambiguous. V lost 1 base to trimming and J lost 6 bases, with 12 bases between them. The length of the CDR3 is 14 residues. Germline lookup yields CDR1 SQVTM and CDR2 ANQGSEA. For the CDR3, the DNA is TGCAGCGTTGAAGGGTGGGTTCGTCCCGGGGAGCTGTTTTTT. Translating it yields CSVEGWVRPGELFF.

This clonotype was seen ten or more times. The genes are TRBV7-9 and TRBJ2-1; no definite D call. CDR1 is SEHNR and CDR2 is FQNEAQ in the germline V gene (reference sequence). V lost 1 base to trimming and J lost 10 bases, with 8 bases between them. The CDR3 contains 12 residues. The CDR3 here is CASSLDKGEQFF. The CDR3 DNA sequence: TGTGCCAGCAGCTTAGATAAGGGCGAGCAGTTCTTC.

A few counts support this clonotype. This CDR3 reads CASSQDNRGTSGTTDTQYF. As DNA, the CDR3 is TGTGCCAGCAGCCAAGATAATAGAGGGACTAGCGGGACCACAGATACGCAGTATTTT. The chain uses TRBV4-2 and TRBJ2-3; 13 bases map to TRBD2. CDR1 and CDR2 (germline): LGHNA, YNFKEQ. CDR3 length: 19 residues. J lost 2 bases, V lost 0 bases, and 8 bases had no gene match.

This clonotype has more than one count but fewer than ten. The rearrangement links TRBV12-3 or TRBV12-4 to TRBJ2-5, with TRBD1 matching 7 bases. CDR3 size: 14 residues. Unmatched junction bases numbered 9, after V lost 6 bases and J lost 5 bases. The CDR3 nucleotides read TGTGCCAGCAGCAAGAGAGAGGGGGCGGAGACCCAGTACTTC. Its translation: CASSKREGAETQYF.

In this sample, this clonotype turned up a few times. This chain uses TRBV21-1 with TRBJ2-5; no DNA check was done on the table's D call, TRBD2. TRBV21-1 is tagged as a pseudogene. This CDR3 has 16 amino acids. The CDR3 DNA reads TGTGCCAGCAGCAAAGGACTAGCGAGCGTTCAAGAGACCCAGTACTTC. Residues: CASSKGLASVQETQYF.

The chain couples TRBV4-3 to TRBJ1-1; D is unresolved. CDR3 length: 18 residues. V lost 1 base, J lost 4 bases, and 22 bases lay in between. The germline V gene encodes CDR1 LGHNA and CDR2 YSLEER. CDR3 sequence reads: CASSQVLMLSELGTEAFF. CDR3 coding DNA: TGCGCCAGCAGCCAAGTATTAATGCTGAGCGAGCTGGGCACTGAAGCTTTCTTT.